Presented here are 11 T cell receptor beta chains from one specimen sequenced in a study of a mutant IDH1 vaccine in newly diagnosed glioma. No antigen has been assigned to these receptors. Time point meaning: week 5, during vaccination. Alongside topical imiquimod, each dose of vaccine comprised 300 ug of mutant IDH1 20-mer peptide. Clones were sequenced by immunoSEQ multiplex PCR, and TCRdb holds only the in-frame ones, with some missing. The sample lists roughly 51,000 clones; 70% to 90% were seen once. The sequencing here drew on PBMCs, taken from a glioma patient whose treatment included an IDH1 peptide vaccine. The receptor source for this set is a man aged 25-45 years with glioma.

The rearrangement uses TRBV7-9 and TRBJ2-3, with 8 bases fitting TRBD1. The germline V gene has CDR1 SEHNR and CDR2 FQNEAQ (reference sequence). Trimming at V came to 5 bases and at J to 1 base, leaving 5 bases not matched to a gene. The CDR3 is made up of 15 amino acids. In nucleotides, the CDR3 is TGTGCCAGCAGCCCCCCGGGACAGGGCACAGATACGCAGTATTTT. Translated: CASSPPGQGTDTQYF.

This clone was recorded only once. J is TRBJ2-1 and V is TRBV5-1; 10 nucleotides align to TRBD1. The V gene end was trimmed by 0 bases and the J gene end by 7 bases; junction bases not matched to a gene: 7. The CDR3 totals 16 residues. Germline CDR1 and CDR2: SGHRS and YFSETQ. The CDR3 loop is CASSLEPGQGRNEQFF. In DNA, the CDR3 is TGCGCCAGCAGCTTGGAGCCGGGACAGGGGAGGAATGAGCAGTTCTTC.

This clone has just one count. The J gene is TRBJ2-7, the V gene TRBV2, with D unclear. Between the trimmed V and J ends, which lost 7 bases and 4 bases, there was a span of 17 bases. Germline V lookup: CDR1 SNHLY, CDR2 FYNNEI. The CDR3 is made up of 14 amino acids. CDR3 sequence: CASTFLVGIYEQYF. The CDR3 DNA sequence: TGTGCCAGCACTTTTCTTGTAGGTATATACGAGCAGTACTTC.

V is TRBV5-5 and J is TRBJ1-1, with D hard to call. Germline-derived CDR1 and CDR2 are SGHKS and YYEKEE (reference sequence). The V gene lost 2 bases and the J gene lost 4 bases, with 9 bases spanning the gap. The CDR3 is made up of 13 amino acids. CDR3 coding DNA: TGTGCCAGCAGCTTCTCCCGGGCCACTGAAGCTTTCTTT. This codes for CASSFSRATEAFF. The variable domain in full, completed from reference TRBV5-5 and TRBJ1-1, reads DAGVTQSPTHLIKTRGQQVTLRCSPISGHKSVSWYQQVLGQGPQFIFQYYEKEERGRGNFPDRFSARQFPNYSSELNVNALLLGDSALYLCASSFSRATEAFFGQGTRLTVV.

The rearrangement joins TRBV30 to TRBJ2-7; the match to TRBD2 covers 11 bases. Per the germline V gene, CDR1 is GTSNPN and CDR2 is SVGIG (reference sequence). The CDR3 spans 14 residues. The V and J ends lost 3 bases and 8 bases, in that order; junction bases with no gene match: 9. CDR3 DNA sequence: TGTGCCTGGAGGCTAACTAGCGGGGGAGCAAAGCAGTACTTC. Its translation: CAWRLTSGGAKQYF.

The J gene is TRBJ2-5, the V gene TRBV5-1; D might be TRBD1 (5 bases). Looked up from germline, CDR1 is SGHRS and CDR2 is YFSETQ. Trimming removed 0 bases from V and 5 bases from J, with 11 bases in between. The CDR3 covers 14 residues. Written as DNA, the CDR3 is TGCGCCAGCAGCTTGGAGGGCAGGGATGAGACCCAGTACTTC. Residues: CASSLEGRDETQYF.

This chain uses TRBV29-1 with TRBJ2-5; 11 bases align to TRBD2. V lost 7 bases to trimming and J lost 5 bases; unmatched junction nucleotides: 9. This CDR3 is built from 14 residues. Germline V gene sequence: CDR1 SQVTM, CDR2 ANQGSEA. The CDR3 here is CSGELAGVRETQYF. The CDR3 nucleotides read TGCAGCGGGGAACTAGCGGGGGTGAGGGAGACCCAGTACTTC.

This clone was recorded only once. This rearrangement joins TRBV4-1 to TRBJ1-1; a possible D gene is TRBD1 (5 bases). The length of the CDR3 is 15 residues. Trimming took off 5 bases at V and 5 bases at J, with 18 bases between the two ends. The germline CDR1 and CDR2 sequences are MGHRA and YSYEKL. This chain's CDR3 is CASSLVGGVGTEAFF. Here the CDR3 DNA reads TGCGCCAGCAGCTTGGTGGGAGGGGTGGGGACTGAAGCTTTCTTT.

CDR3 loop: CASSQVASGGSGANVLTF. The CDR3 DNA reads as TGCGCCAGCAGCCAAGTGGCTAGCGGGGGCTCTGGGGCCAACGTCCTGACTTTC. The gene calls are TRBV4-1 and TRBJ2-6; 10 nucleotides agree with TRBD2. The CDR3 has 18 residues. J was trimmed by 0 bases and V by 1 base; bases with no gene match: 3. Germline CDR1 MGHRA, CDR2 YSYEKL.

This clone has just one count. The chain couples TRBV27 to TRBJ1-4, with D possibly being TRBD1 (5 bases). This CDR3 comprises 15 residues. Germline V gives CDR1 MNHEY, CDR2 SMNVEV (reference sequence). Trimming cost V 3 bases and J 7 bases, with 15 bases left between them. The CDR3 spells CASSFRGVGGEKLFF. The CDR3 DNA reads TGTGCCAGCAGTTTTCGGGGGGTTGGTGGTGAAAAACTGTTTTTT.

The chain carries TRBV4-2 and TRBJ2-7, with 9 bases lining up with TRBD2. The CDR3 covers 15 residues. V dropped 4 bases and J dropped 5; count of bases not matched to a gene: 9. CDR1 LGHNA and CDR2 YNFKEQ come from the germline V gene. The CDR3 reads CASSRGGLARDEQYF. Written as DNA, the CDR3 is TGTGCCAGCAGCCGGGGCGGACTAGCGAGAGACGAGCAGTACTTC.